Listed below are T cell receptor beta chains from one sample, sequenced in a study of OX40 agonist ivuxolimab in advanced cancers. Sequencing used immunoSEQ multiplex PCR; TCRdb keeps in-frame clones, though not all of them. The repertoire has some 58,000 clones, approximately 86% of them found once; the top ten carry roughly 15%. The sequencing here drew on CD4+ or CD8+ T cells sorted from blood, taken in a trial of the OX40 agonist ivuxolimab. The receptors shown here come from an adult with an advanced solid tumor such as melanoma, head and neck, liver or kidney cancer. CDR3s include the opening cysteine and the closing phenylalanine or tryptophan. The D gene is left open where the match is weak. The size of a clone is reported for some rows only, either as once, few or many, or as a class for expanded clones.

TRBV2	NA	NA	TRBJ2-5	CASKGGRQETQYF	TGTGCCTCTAAGGGGGGGAGACAAGAGACCCAGTACTTC
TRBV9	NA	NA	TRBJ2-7	CASSVASTFTYEQYF	TGTGCCAGCAGCGTAGCCTCTACATTTACCTACGAGCAGTACTTC
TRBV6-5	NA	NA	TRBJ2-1	CASSPGAYNEQFF	TGTGCCAGCAGCCCGGGGGCCTACAATGAGCAGTTCTTC
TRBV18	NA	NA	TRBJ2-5	CASSTPGETQYF	TGTGCCAGCTCAACCCCTGGAGAGACCCAGTACTTC
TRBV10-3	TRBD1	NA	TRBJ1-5	CASQFGTGLNQPQHF	TGTGCCAGTCAGTTTGGGACAGGGCTAAATCAGCCCCAGCATTTT
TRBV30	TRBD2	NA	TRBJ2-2	CAWGGSLAGLNTGELFF	TGTGCCTGGGGGGGCTCGCTAGCGGGATTGAACACCGGGGAGCTGTTTTTT
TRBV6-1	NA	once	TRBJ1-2	CASSEFDSPEEGYTF	TGTGCCAGCAGTGAATTCGACTCACCGGAGGAGGGCTACACCTTC
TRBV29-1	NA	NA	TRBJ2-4	CSVAQKNIQYF	TGCAGCGTTGCACAGAAAAACATTCAGTACTTC
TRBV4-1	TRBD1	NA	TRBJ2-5	CASSQRGGDRARQETQYF	TGCGCCAGCAGCCAAAGGGGCGGTGACAGGGCTCGTCAAGAGACCCAGTACTTC
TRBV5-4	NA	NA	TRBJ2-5	CASSLPATEAGTQYF	TGTGCCAGCAGCTTGCCCGCGACAGAGGCGGGGACCCAGTACTTC
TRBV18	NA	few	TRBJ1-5	CASSPGMRNQPQHF	TGTGCCAGCTCACCAGGGATGCGCAATCAGCCCCAGCATTTT
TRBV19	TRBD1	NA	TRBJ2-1	CASSTHRGRNYEQFF	TGTGCCAGTAGTACTCACAGGGGGCGGAATTATGAGCAGTTCTTC
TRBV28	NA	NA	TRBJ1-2	CASSYPSSLALYGYTF	TGTGCCAGCAGTTATCCCTCGTCGTTGGCTCTCTATGGCTACACCTTC
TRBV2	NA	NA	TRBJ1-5	CASTPTAANQPQHF	TGTGCCAGCACCCCGACAGCGGCCAATCAGCCCCAGCATTTT
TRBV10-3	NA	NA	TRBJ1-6	CAISETVDSPLHF	TGTGCCATCAGTGAAACAGTGGATTCACCCCTCCACTTT
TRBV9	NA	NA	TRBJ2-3	CASSAAGTDTQYF	TGTGCCAGCAGCGCGGCCGGAACAGATACGCAGTATTTT
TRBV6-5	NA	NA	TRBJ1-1	CASIPTGGRNTEAFF	TGTGCCAGCATTCCAACGGGGGGGCGGAACACTGAAGCTTTCTTT
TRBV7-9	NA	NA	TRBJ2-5	CASSQEAVLEETQYF	TGTGCCAGCAGCCAAGAGGCAGTGCTTGAAGAGACCCAGTACTTC
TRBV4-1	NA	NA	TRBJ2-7	CASSQDLRGHLTYEQYF	TGCGCCAGCAGCCAAGATCTCCGGGGTCACCTCACCTACGAGCAGTACTTC
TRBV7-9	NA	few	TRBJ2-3	CASSSYRDTQYF	TGTGCCAGCAGCTCCTACAGGGATACGCAGTATTTT
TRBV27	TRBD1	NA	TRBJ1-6	CASSTLGQGGSPLHF	TGTGCCAGCAGTACCCTTGGACAGGGGGGTTCACCCCTCCACTTT
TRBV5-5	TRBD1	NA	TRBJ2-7	CASSTHRGPSSYEQYF	TGTGCCAGCAGCACGCACAGGGGCCCAAGCTCCTACGAGCAGTACTTC
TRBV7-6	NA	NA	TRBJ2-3	CASTQLSSTDTQYF	TGTGCCAGCACACAGCTGTCTAGCACAGATACGCAGTATTTT
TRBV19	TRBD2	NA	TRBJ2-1	CASSVLAGYNEQFF	TGTGCCAGTAGTGTACTAGCGGGATACAATGAGCAGTTCTTC
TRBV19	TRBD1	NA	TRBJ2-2	CASSTGDVTGELFF	TGTGCCAGTAGCACAGGGGATGTAACCGGGGAGCTGTTTTTT
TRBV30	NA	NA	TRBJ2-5	CAWMWGRAFGETQYF	TGTGCCTGGATGTGGGGCAGGGCCTTCGGCGAGACCCAGTACTTC
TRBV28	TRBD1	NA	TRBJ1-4	CASSPQGEVKPKLFF	TGTGCCAGCAGCCCACAGGGGGAGGTGAAGCCAAAACTGTTTTTT
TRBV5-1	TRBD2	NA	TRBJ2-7	CASSFQAGPYEQYF	TGCGCCAGCAGTTTCCAAGCGGGACCTTACGAGCAGTACTTC
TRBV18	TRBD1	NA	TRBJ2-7	CASSPTPGTDSYEQYF	TGTGCCAGCTCACCGACTCCCGGGACAGACTCCTACGAGCAGTACTTC
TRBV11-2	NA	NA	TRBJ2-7	CASSLSAAPYEQYF	TGTGCCAGCAGCTTATCTGCAGCTCCCTACGAGCAGTACTTC
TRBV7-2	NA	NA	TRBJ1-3	CASSLGSGSSGNTIYF	TGTGCCAGCAGCTTAGGGAGCGGAAGCTCTGGAAACACCATATATTTT
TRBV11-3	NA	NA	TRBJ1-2	CASSKTLGQLDYGYTF	TGTGCCAGCAGCAAGACACTAGGACAGTTGGACTATGGCTACACCTTC
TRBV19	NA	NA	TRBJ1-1	CASSPPRAGKDTEAFF	TGTGCCAGTAGTCCCCCCCGTGCGGGGAAGGACACTGAAGCTTTCTTT
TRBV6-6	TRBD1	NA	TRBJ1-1	CASRPGQGFLVEAFF	TGTGCCAGCAGACCTGGACAGGGGTTCTTGGTTGAAGCTTTCTTT
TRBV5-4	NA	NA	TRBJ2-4	CASSIELGNIQYF	TGTGCCAGCAGCATAGAACTGGGAAACATTCAGTACTTC
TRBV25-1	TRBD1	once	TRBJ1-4	CASSDLLQGAGGEKLFF	TGTGCCAGCAGTGACTTACTACAGGGGGCCGGTGGGGAAAAACTGTTTTTT
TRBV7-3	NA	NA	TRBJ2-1	CASSPQEGGLRQFF	TGTGCCAGCAGCCCACAGGAGGGGGGTTTGAGGCAGTTCTTC
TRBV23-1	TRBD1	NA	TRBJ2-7	CASRVLTGASYEQYF	TGCGCCAGCAGGGTTCTGACAGGGGCATCCTACGAGCAGTACTTC
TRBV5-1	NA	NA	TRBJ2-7	CASTRGVSGSYEQYF	TGCGCCAGCACCAGGGGAGTTAGCGGCTCCTACGAGCAGTACTTC
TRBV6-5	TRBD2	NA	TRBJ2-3	CASSIAGAVTDTQYF	TGTGCCAGCAGTATAGCGGGAGCGGTCACAGATACGCAGTATTTT